This note documents a single T cell receptor (beta chain) sequence. Under the authors' procedure: It was from reference gene primer amplification that nucleated cell counts were estimated. Libraries were prepared by immunoSEQ multiplex PCR; TCRdb keeps only in-frame clonotypes and omits some of them. D and trimming were read from the DNA, whereas the V and J calls and clone size are those reported in that table. Of 350,000 to 400,000 clones listed, 80% to 90% are singletons. The sample is drawn from a study of blood T cell repertoires in COVID-19. Overall study: The study drew acute and convalescent COVID-19 samples from the United States, Italy and Spain.

Researchers sorted participants into cohorts using their self-reported clinical history. With 0 bases removed from V and 0 bases from J, the gap between germline ends came to 12 bases. This CDR3 is built from 16 residues. The germline CDR1 and CDR2 sequences are MGHRA and YSYEKL. Material for sequencing was PBMCs or T cells enriched from blood (not recorded which). This chain joins TRBV4-1 and TRBJ2-7; D not resolved. The source of this sequence is a man younger than 30 who had recovered from COVID-19. The chain's CDR3 is CASSQDPIGFSYEQYF. In nucleotides, the CDR3 is TGCGCCAGCAGCCAAGATCCTATCGGTTTCTCCTACGAGCAGTACTTC.